This T cell receptor (beta chain) was profiled in a study of blood T cell repertoires in COVID-19. Per germline, CDR1 SGHKS and CDR2 YYEKEE (reference sequence). This CDR3 region has 15 residues. V gave up 0 bases and J gave up 4 bases, with 13 bases separating them. TCRdb's table, derived via immunoSEQ multiplex PCR, lists solely in-frame clones and lacks some. This table has under 70,000 clones, 91% appearing once. The specimen was peripheral blood. The chain recombines TRBV5-5 with TRBJ1-2; TRBD1 is a possible D gene (5 bases). The receptor was isolated from a woman aged 60-70 years with active or convalescent COVID-19. CDR3 nucleotide sequence: TGTGCCAGCAGCTTGGGGGGCAGGGAGGCCTATGGCTACACCTTC. Its protein is CASSLGGREAYGYTF. Full variable domain (remainder filled in from reference TRBV5-5 and TRBJ1-2): DAGVTQSPTHLIKTRGQQVTLRCSPISGHKSVSWYQQVLGQGPQFIFQYYEKEERGRGNFPDRFSARQFPNYSSELNVNALLLGDSALYLCASSLGGREAYGYTFGSGTRLTVV.